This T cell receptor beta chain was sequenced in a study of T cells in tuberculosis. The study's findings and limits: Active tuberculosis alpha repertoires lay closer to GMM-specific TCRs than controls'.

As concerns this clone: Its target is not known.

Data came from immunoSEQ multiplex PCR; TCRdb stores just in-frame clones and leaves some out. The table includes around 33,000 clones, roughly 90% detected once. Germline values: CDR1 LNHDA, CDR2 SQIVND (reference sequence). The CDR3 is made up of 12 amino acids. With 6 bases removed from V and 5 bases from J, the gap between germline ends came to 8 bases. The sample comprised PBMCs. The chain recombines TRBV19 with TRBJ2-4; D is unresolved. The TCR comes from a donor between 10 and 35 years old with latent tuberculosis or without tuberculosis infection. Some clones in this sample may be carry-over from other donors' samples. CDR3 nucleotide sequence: TGTGCCAGTAGCACCCGGGAAAACATTCAGTACTTC. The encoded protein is CASSTRENIQYF.